This entry lists 29 T cell receptor beta chains sequenced from one sample in a study of T-cell memory formation after mild COVID-19. TCRdb re-derived calls from the 5' RACE reads in MiXCR, one entry per CDR3 protein. The table shows a few hundred thousand distinct CDR3 sequences, with approximately 27% occurring only once. Sample: PBMCs or a T cell subset sorted from them (not recorded which). The receptor set was obtained from an adult woman who had mild COVID-19 (a few samples of this study predate the infection). Cell type and time point are not known.

This clonotype was seen more than once but under ten times. This sequence joins TRBV5-4 and TRBJ2-1; D could derive from TRBD1 or TRBD2 (5 bases each). Trimming stripped 3 bases from V and 8 bases from J, with 21 bases between. Germline V gene sequence: CDR1 SGHNT, CDR2 YYREEE (reference sequence). The CDR3 is 16 residues long. The CDR3 bases are TGTGCCAGCAGCTCGTCAGGCCCTAGCAACAGGTATGAGCAGTTCTTC. This encodes CASSSSGPSNRYEQFF.

This clonotype has a handful of counts. The chain recombines TRBV12-3 or TRBV12-4 with TRBJ2-1, with TRBD2 identical over 12 bases. The junction had 7 bases not matched to a gene; V was cut back by 5 bases and J by 2 bases. The CDR3 is 17 amino acids. CDR3 nucleotides: TGTGCCAGCAGTCTCTCTAGCGGGAGGGTCCCCTACAATGAGCAGTTCTTC. This encodes CASSLSSGRVPYNEQFF.

The CDR3 loop reads CSARITGYEQYF. CDR3 sequence (DNA): TGCAGTGCTAGAATAACAGGATACGAGCAGTACTTC. V is TRBV20-1 and J is TRBJ2-7; possibly TRBD1 for D (5 bases). The germline V gene has CDR1 DFQATT and CDR2 SNEGSKA (reference sequence). CDR3 length equals 12 residues. The ends were cut back, 2 bases at V and 4 bases at J, with 9 bases in the middle.

The chain employs TRBV7-9 and TRBJ2-5; D gene uncertain. Trimming removed 3 bases at V and 5 bases at J, with 10 bases between. The V gene's germline CDR1 is SEHNR and CDR2 FQNEAQ (reference sequence). The CDR3 extends over 13 amino acids. The DNA of the CDR3 is TGTGCCAGCAGCTTTACTGTTCCGGAGACCCAGTACTTC. It is translated as CASSFTVPETQYF.

This clonotype came up a few times. The chain employs TRBV7-2 and TRBJ2-7; 9 bases line up with TRBD1. Per the germline V gene, CDR1 is SGHTA and CDR2 is FQGNSA. The CDR3 loop spans 15 amino acids. Losses at the gene ends were 5 bases for V and 5 bases for J; bases not matched to a gene: 10. The CDR3 coding sequence is TGTGCCAGCAGCGCCCGAACCGGGACAGGGAACGAGCAGTACTTC. It specifies CASSARTGTGNEQYF.

This clonotype appeared a few times. This chain links TRBV24-1 with TRBJ2-2; D not resolved. Trimming took off 5 bases at V and 4 bases at J, with 4 bases between the two ends. The length of the CDR3 is 12 residues. Germline loops: CDR1 KGHDR, CDR2 SFDVKD. The CDR3 bases are TGTGCCACCAGTGTCGCCACCGGGGAGCTGTTTTTT. This codes for CATSVATGELFF.

This clonotype showed up just a few times. The genes are TRBV4-3 and TRBJ2-7, with D perhaps assigned TRBD1 or TRBD2 (5 bases each). V gave up 1 base and J gave up 5 bases, with 18 bases separating them. The CDR3 is 16 amino acids. Germline V gives CDR1 LGHNA, CDR2 YSLEER. The CDR3 DNA sequence: TGCGCCAGCAGCCAAGGGGCGGTGGGGGTCGAAAACGAGCAGTACTTC. This encodes CASSQGAVGVENEQYF.

This clonotype turned up a few times. The J gene is TRBJ2-1, the V gene TRBV5-5, with D perhaps given as TRBD1 or TRBD2 (5 bases each). This CDR3 is built from 15 residues. Germline V lookup: CDR1 SGHKS, CDR2 YYEKEE (reference sequence). Trimming pared 3 bases from V and 4 bases from J, leaving 14 bases between. As DNA, the CDR3 is TGTGCCAGCAGCTGGGGAGTGGGGCCGTACAATGAGCAGTTCTTC. It translates to CASSWGVGPYNEQFF.

CDR3 sequence (DNA): TGTGCCAGCAGCCCCGTGGGGTTGGATGAGCAGTTCTTC. As protein: CASSPVGLDEQFF. The J gene is TRBJ2-1, the V gene TRBV7-3, with unresolved D. The CDR3 loop spans 13 amino acids. V was trimmed by 5 bases and J by 8 bases, leaving 13 bases between them. Germline V gene sequence: CDR1 SGHTA, CDR2 FQGTGA.

The J gene is TRBJ1-4, the V gene TRBV7-9, with D maybe TRBD1 (6 bases). V lost 1 base and J 8 bases, leaving 14 bases between the germline ends. The CDR3 has 15 residues. Germline V gene data show CDR1 as SEHNR and CDR2 as FQNEAQ (reference sequence). The CDR3 is CASSLVGTLGEKLFF. In DNA, the CDR3 is TGTGCCAGCAGCTTAGTGGGGACATTGGGAGAAAAACTGTTTTTT.

The chain is built from TRBV12-3 or TRBV12-4 and TRBJ1-2, with 8 bases that match TRBD1. The CDR3 length is 14 residues. V shed 6 bases and J 4 bases; nucleotides not matched to a gene: 7. The chain's CDR3 is CASRSQGAGYGYTF. In DNA, the CDR3 is TGTGCCAGCAGGTCTCAGGGGGCCGGCTATGGCTACACCTTC.

The table lists this clonotype with a count of one. V is TRBV6-2 or TRBV6-3 and J is TRBJ2-4; TRBD2 matches at 14 bases. This CDR3 is 20 amino acids long. V shed 5 bases, J shed 2 bases, and the junction held 14 bases outside the gene matches. The germline V gene has CDR1 MNHEY and CDR2 SVGEGT. CDR3 protein: CASSKNRGLAGGPPKNIQYF. CDR3 nucleotides: TGTGCCAGCAGTAAAAACCGAGGACTAGCGGGAGGACCTCCCAAAAACATTCAGTACTTC.

The V and J genes are TRBV16 and TRBJ1-1, with D unresolved. Trimming cost V 4 bases and J 0 bases, with 9 bases left between them. Germline lookup yields CDR1 KGHSY and CDR2 FQNENV. This CDR3 has 14 residues. DNA for the CDR3: TGTGCCAGCAGCCGGGCACTGATGAACACTGAAGCTTTCTTT. Protein sequence: CASSRALMNTEAFF.

This clonotype appeared a few times. V and J are TRBV5-1 and TRBJ1-2; 11 bases map to TRBD1. The CDR3 is 14 residues long. The germline gives CDR1 SGHRS, CDR2 YFSETQ. The V segment lost 2 bases and the J segment 7 bases; nucleotides outside the gene matches: 4. CDR3 region: CASSFGQGAAGYTF. In nucleotides, the CDR3 is TGCGCCAGCAGCTTCGGACAGGGGGCCGCTGGCTACACCTTC.

This clonotype was recorded many times. V gene TRBV4-1 combines with J gene TRBJ2-2; D ambiguous. CDR1 is MGHRA and CDR2 is YSYEKL in the germline V gene. The CDR3 contains 14 residues. The V and J ends lost 0 bases and 4 bases respectively, with 6 bases between them. The CDR3 spells CASSQDRSTGELFF. In DNA form, the CDR3 reads TGCGCCAGCAGCCAAGACAGGAGCACCGGGGAGCTGTTTTTT.

This clonotype was observed a handful of times. The V and J genes are TRBV20-1 and TRBJ2-2; no clear D. Trimming pared 3 bases from V and 1 base from J, leaving 6 bases between. The CDR3 is made up of 13 amino acids. Germline V gene data show CDR1 as DFQATT and CDR2 as SNEGSKA (reference sequence). The CDR3 spells CSARRGNTGELFF. CDR3 coding DNA: TGCAGTGCTAGGCGCGGGAACACCGGGGAGCTGTTTTTT.

Only a few counts were recorded for this clonotype. The V gene is TRBV4-3, the J gene TRBJ2-1, with D perhaps TRBD2 (5 bases). V lost 0 bases and J 0 bases, leaving 9 bases between the germline ends. The germline gives CDR1 LGHNA, CDR2 YSLEER. The CDR3 contains 16 residues. The CDR3 nucleotides read TGCGCCAGCAGCCAAGATTGGGAGAGCTCCTACAATGAGCAGTTCTTC. Its protein product is CASSQDWESSYNEQFF.

V and J are TRBV24-1 and TRBJ2-1; tentative D call: TRBD2 (6 bases). V shed 4 bases and J shed 0 bases, with 15 bases lying between them. The CDR3 has 17 residues. From germline, CDR1 is KGHDR and CDR2 SFDVKD. The CDR3 region has the DNA TGTGCCACCAGTGACCCCAGTGGGGGGAGCTCCTACAATGAGCAGTTCTTC. Protein: CATSDPSGGSSYNEQFF.

The V call is TRBV25-1, the J call TRBJ1-1; the match to TRBD1 covers 10 bases. Losses at the gene ends were 6 bases for V and 1 base for J; bases not matched to a gene: 8. CDR1 and CDR2 from the germline V gene are MGHDK and SYGVNS. CDR3 length: 16 amino acids. In DNA form, the CDR3 reads TGTGCCAGCAGACATCGGACAGGGGGAGCGAACACTGAAGCTTTCTTT. Translation: CASRHRTGGANTEAFF.

This chain connects TRBV21-1 to TRBJ2-7; the D segment call TRBD1 is taken from the table without a DNA check. TRBV21-1 is a pseudogene locus. This CDR3 contains 16 residues. In nucleotides, the CDR3 is TGTGCCAGCAGCAAAGGGGACCGGGGGTTATCCTACGAGCAGTACTTC. This translates into CASSKGDRGLSYEQYF.

This chain joins TRBV6-2 or TRBV6-3 and TRBJ2-2; D unclear. The length of the CDR3 is 15 residues. Looked up from germline, CDR1 is MNHEY and CDR2 is SVGEGT. V dropped 0 bases and J dropped 6 bases, with 11 bases sitting between them. CDR3 sequence (DNA): TGTGCCAGCAGTTACTCGATTCCCGGCGCCGGGGAGCTGTTTTTT. Protein sequence: CASSYSIPGAGELFF.

The chain is built from TRBV5-4 and TRBJ1-2; 7 positions agree with TRBD1. CDR3 length equals 14 residues. Germline CDR1 reads SGHNT; CDR2 reads YYREEE (reference sequence). The J segment lost 13 bases and the V segment lost 2 bases, leaving 14 bases of the junction unmatched. In nucleotides, the CDR3 is TGTGCCAGCAGCTTTGAGGGGGCGCTCGAGTTCTCCACCTTC. As protein: CASSFEGALEFSTF.

The chain joins TRBV7-8 to TRBJ1-5; 9 bases are a match to TRBD1. CDR3 size: 17 residues. Germline trimming cut 0 bases from V and 5 bases from J; bases unmatched to any gene: 8. The germline gives CDR1 SGHVS, CDR2 FQNEAQ. CDR3 in DNA: TGTGCCAGCAGCTTAGCGGGCTTGGACAGGGGTGATCAGCCCCAGCATTTT. Protein product: CASSLAGLDRGDQPQHF.

This chain connects TRBV12-3 or TRBV12-4 to TRBJ2-7; D is possibly TRBD2 (6 bases). V lost 5 bases and J lost 6, with 17 bases in between. The CDR3 sequence is 14 residues long. CDR3 in DNA: TGTGCCAGCAGTAGTAGCGGAAAAGACTGCGAGCAGTACTTC. Translating gives CASSSSGKDCEQYF.

V usage is TRBV5-1 and J usage is TRBJ1-1; 11 bases fit TRBD1. Looked up from germline, CDR1 is SGHRS and CDR2 is YFSETQ. V trimming: 2 bases; J trimming: 1 base; junction bases outside the gene matches: 1. CDR3 length equals 15 residues. Here the CDR3 DNA reads TGCGCCAGCAGCTTCGGGACAGGGGGGAACACTGAAGCTTTCTTT. Protein sequence: CASSFGTGGNTEAFF.

The V call is TRBV7-9, the J call TRBJ2-3; no clear D. Deletions cut 5 bases from V and 9 bases from J, with 21 bases between. Germline CDR1 reads SEHNR; CDR2 reads FQNEAQ (reference sequence). CDR3 length: 15 amino acids. CDR3 DNA: TGTGCCAGCAGCACCTTAGGAGAAGGTCTGTGGACGCAGTATTTT. This sequence encodes CASSTLGEGLWTQYF.

This clonotype was recorded a few times. This chain links TRBV29-1 with TRBJ1-1; no reliable D call. V was trimmed by 6 bases and J by 0 bases, leaving 11 bases between them. There are 13 residues in the CDR3. Germline V gene data show CDR1 as SQVTM and CDR2 as ANQGSEA. This CDR3 reads CSVAAQMNTEAFF. The CDR3 DNA reads TGCAGCGTCGCCGCGCAGATGAACACTGAAGCTTTCTTT.

The chain couples TRBV4-1 to TRBJ2-2, with D perhaps TRBD1 or TRBD2 (5 bases each). The germline CDR1 and CDR2 sequences are MGHRA and YSYEKL. Trimming pared 2 bases from V and 6 bases from J, leaving 22 bases between. CDR3 size: 18 residues. The CDR3 sequence is CASSQYHTGLLDAGELFF. For the CDR3, the DNA is TGCGCCAGCAGCCAATACCACACAGGACTCCTGGACGCCGGGGAGCTGTTTTTT.

In its sample, this clonotype was seen a few times. The chain carries TRBV7-9 and TRBJ2-7; 8 nucleotides agree with TRBD1. The CDR3 spans 14 residues. V gave up 6 bases and J gave up 4 bases; unmatched junction bases: 8. CDR1 is SEHNR and CDR2 is FQNEAQ in the germline V gene (reference sequence). CDR3 loop: CASSPGQESYEQYF. The DNA for the CDR3 is TGTGCCAGCAGTCCGGGACAGGAGAGTTACGAGCAGTACTTC.